The 15 T cell receptor beta chains presented below share a single source sample, sequenced in a study of shared clonotypes between healthy human individuals. TCRdb's table, derived via immunoSEQ multiplex PCR, lists solely in-frame clones and lacks some. The repertoire has some 1.5 million clones, about 98% of them found once; the top ten carry 0.4% to 0.55%. Sequencing was done on a sample of naive CD4+ T cells sorted from blood. Described subset: CD45RA+ positively selected. All receptors derive from a man between 25 and 39 years old in good health.

The chain combines TRBV7-2 with TRBJ2-1; the D gene is possibly TRBD2 (6 bases). CDR3 length: 15 amino acids. Trimming pared 5 bases from V and 1 base from J, leaving 12 bases between. Germline V gene data show CDR1 as SGHTA and CDR2 as FQGNSA. DNA for the CDR3: TGTGCCAGCAGCCGGGACTGGGATTCCTACAATGAGCAGTTCTTC. This gives the protein CASSRDWDSYNEQFF.

The chain joins TRBV5-4 to TRBJ2-5; 7 bases match TRBD1. V dropped 3 bases and J dropped 5; count of bases not matched to a gene: 10. Germline values: CDR1 SGHNT, CDR2 YYREEE (reference sequence). CDR3 length equals 15 residues. The CDR3 nucleotides are TGTGCCAGCAGCTCGGTGACAGGGAGAGAGGAGACCCAGTACTTC. Translation gives CASSSVTGREETQYF.

J is TRBJ2-7 and V is TRBV27; 7 nucleotides align to TRBD2. Per germline, CDR1 MNHEY and CDR2 SMNVEV (reference sequence). J was trimmed by 5 bases and V by 4 bases; bases with no gene match: 11. This CDR3 has 15 residues. The CDR3 spells CASSSPSGQGNEQYF. The CDR3, as DNA: TGTGCCAGCAGTTCTCCTAGCGGCCAAGGCAACGAGCAGTACTTC.

The chain joins TRBV2 to TRBJ1-4, with TRBD1 identical over 9 bases. Trimming cost V 6 bases and J 0 bases; bases outside gene matches: 14. The germline V gene has CDR1 SNHLY and CDR2 FYNNEI. This CDR3 is 19 amino acids long. The CDR3 sequence: CASRAGTGIAWATNEKLFF. CDR3 DNA: TGTGCCAGCAGGGCCGGGACAGGGATCGCTTGGGCAACTAATGAAAAACTGTTTTTT.

This chain links TRBV5-1 with TRBJ1-1; possibly TRBD1 for D (5 bases). This CDR3 region has 14 residues. Germline assignment: CDR1 SGHRS and CDR2 YFSETQ. Trimming removed 4 bases at V and 4 bases at J, with 14 bases between. CDR3 DNA: TGCGCCAGCAGCGAACAGGTGCGCGGCACTGAAGCTTTCTTT. Protein: CASSEQVRGTEAFF.

V gene TRBV7-3 combines with J gene TRBJ2-3; a possible D gene is TRBD2 (6 bases). CDR3 length: 14 amino acids. V lost 2 bases, J lost 7 bases, and 13 bases lay in between. Germline V gene sequence: CDR1 SGHTA, CDR2 FQGTGA. CDR3 nucleotides: TGTGCCAGCAGCTTAGGACAACTAGCTTATACGCAGTATTTT. Its translation is CASSLGQLAYTQYF.

The chain recombines TRBV18 with TRBJ1-3; D may be TRBD1 (6 bases). The germline CDR1 and CDR2 sequences are KGHSH and LQKENI. CDR3 length: 16 amino acids. V was cut by 2 bases and J by 4 bases, with 15 bases left in between. The CDR3: CASSPTRGAEGNTIYF. In DNA, the CDR3 is TGTGCCAGCTCACCAACGAGGGGGGCAGAAGGAAACACCATATATTTT.

The chain employs TRBV9 and TRBJ2-5; 7 positions match TRBD1. The V and J ends lost 2 bases and 4 bases, in that order; junction bases with no gene match: 8. CDR1 and CDR2 from the germline V gene are SGDLS and YYNGEE. The CDR3 spans 15 residues. The CDR3 loop reads CASSVRTGVGETQYF. CDR3 bases: TGTGCCAGCAGCGTTAGAACAGGGGTGGGAGAGACCCAGTACTTC.

The chain links TRBV19 to TRBJ2-7; 10 positions agree with TRBD1. The CDR3 has 16 residues. The junction had 12 bases not matched to a gene; V was cut back by 5 bases and J by 5 bases. Germline assignment: CDR1 LNHDA and CDR2 SQIVND (reference sequence). CDR3 bases: TGTGCCAGTAGTCTACCGGGACAGGGGCCTCTTGACGAGCAGTACTTC. Translating gives CASSLPGQGPLDEQYF.

The chain joins TRBV28 to TRBJ1-1, with D unclear. Germline V gene sequence: CDR1 MDHEN, CDR2 SYDVKM. V dropped 0 bases and J dropped 1 base, with 3 bases sitting between them. The CDR3 is 13 residues long. The CDR3 loop is CASSLWENTEAFF. CDR3 in DNA: TGTGCCAGCAGTTTATGGGAGAACACTGAAGCTTTCTTT. Full variable domain (outside the CDR3, taken from reference TRBV28 and TRBJ1-1): DVKVTQSSRYLVKRTGEKVFLECVQDMDHENMFWYRQDPGLGLRLIYFSYDVKMKEKGDIPEGYSVSREKKERFSLILESASTNQTSMYLCASSLWENTEAFFGQGTRLTVV.

The chain employs TRBV5-1 and TRBJ2-3; 7 nucleotides line up with TRBD1. The CDR3 runs 14 residues. Trimming took 1 base from V and 4 from J; bases not matched to a gene: 3. Looked up from germline, CDR1 is SGHRS and CDR2 is YFSETQ. CDR3 sequence (DNA): TGCGCCAGCAGCTTGTCCCAGGGGGCAGATACGCAGTATTTT. Its translation: CASSLSQGADTQYF.

This chain links TRBV6-5 with TRBJ2-2, with D tentatively TRBD2 (6 bases). Germline lookup yields CDR1 MNHEY and CDR2 SVGAGI. The CDR3 length is 15 residues. The germline V and J ends were trimmed by 6 bases and 4 bases, with 15 bases remaining between them. The CDR3 spells CASRPAGLPTGELFF. DNA for the CDR3: TGTGCCAGCAGACCGGCGGGACTCCCCACCGGGGAGCTGTTTTTT.

This clone appeared once. CDR3 residues: CASSKGASGQETQYF. Written as DNA, the CDR3 is TGTGCCAGCAGCAAAGGAGCTAGCGGACAAGAGACCCAGTACTTC. The chain links TRBV11-2 to TRBJ2-5; TRBD2 aligns across 7 bases. The CDR3 spans 15 residues. From germline, CDR1 is SGHAT and CDR2 FQNNGV. Trimming at V came to 5 bases and at J to 2 bases, leaving 8 bases not matched to a gene.

The rearrangement uses TRBV10-2 and TRBJ2-3, with D tentatively TRBD2 (6 bases). V was trimmed by 3 bases and J by 6 bases, leaving 16 bases between them. This CDR3 has 15 residues. The V gene's germline CDR1 is WSHSY and CDR2 SAAADI. The CDR3 protein is CASSEVGRVSDTQYF. CDR3 bases: TGCGCCAGCAGTGAAGTCGGGAGAGTCTCGGATACGCAGTATTTT.

The chain recombines TRBV7-2 with TRBJ1-1; no definite D call. Trimming pared 5 bases from V and 1 base from J, leaving 11 bases between. The CDR3 loop spans 14 amino acids. Germline V lookup: CDR1 SGHTA, CDR2 FQGNSA. The CDR3 DNA is TGTGCCAGCAGCAAATGGTGGACGAACACTGAAGCTTTCTTT. The encoded protein is CASSKWWTNTEAFF.